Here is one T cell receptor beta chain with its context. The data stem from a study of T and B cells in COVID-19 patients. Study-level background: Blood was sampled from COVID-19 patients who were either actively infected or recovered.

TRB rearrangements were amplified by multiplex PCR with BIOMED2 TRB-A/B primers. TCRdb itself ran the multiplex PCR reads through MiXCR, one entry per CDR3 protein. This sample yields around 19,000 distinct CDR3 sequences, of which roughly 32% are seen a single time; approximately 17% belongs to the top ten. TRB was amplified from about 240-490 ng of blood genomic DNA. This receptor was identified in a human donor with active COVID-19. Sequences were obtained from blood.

CDR3 residues: CASSSSSPGTGDQPQHF. CDR3 nucleotide sequence: TGTGCCAGCAGTTCATCCTCCCCCGGGACAGGGGATCAGCCCCAGCATTTT. The chain joins TRBV12-3 or TRBV12-4 to TRBJ1-5; 10 bases match TRBD1. This CDR3 comprises 17 residues. V lost 4 bases to trimming and J lost 5 bases; unmatched junction nucleotides: 11.